Listed below are T cell receptor beta chains from one sample, sequenced in a study of T cell responses to AZD1222 COVID-19 vaccine. TCRdb keeps only in-frame clones here, not all; method: immunoSEQ multiplex PCR. The repertoire has roughly 150,000 clones, approximately 90% of them found once; the top ten carry roughly 3.5%. Sequencing was performed on peripheral blood, taken on day 0 of MenACWY control vaccination. The receptors were sampled from an adult in good health. Each CDR3 is given with its conserved first and last residue. A D gene is named only where the DNA matches it firmly. Size values are once, few and many counts, or a class for expanded clones, and some rows have none.

j_call,clone_size,v_call,d_call,cdr3_aa,cdr3_nt
TRBJ1-1,-,TRBV30,TRBD1,CAWRDRGWTEAFF,TGTGCCTGGAGGGACAGGGGGTGGACTGAAGCTTTCTTT
TRBJ1-2,-,TRBV20-1,-,CSASYSYGYTF,TGCAGTGCTAGCTATTCCTATGGCTACACCTTC
TRBJ2-7,-,TRBV6-2/TRBV6-3,-,CASSYPVGTYEQYF,TGTGCCAGCAGTTATCCCGTCGGGACCTACGAGCAGTACTTC
TRBJ1-3,-,TRBV19,-,CASSARLPSGNTIYF,TGTGCCAGTAGTGCCAGACTGCCCTCTGGAAACACCATATATTTT
TRBJ1-1,-,TRBV6-1,-,CASSASLGRLNTEAFF,TGTGCCAGCAGTGCCTCTCTTGGACGGTTGAACACTGAAGCTTTCTTT
TRBJ1-3,-,TRBV11-3,-,CASTGGRDRDTIYF,TGTGCCAGCACTGGTGGCAGGGACCGGGACACCATATATTTT
TRBJ1-3,once,TRBV10-3,TRBD1,CAISGTANGNTIYF,TGTGCCATCAGCGGGACAGCTAATGGAAACACCATATATTTT
TRBJ2-3,-,TRBV19,-,CASSIGRSTDTQYF,TGTGCCAGTAGTATAGGGCGTAGCACAGATACGCAGTATTTT
TRBJ1-1,once,TRBV30,-,CAWTRSTNTEAFF,TGTGCCTGGACCCGCTCGACGAACACTGAAGCTTTCTTT
TRBJ2-2,-,TRBV21-1,-,CASSPEDRGRWTGELFF,TGTGCCAGCAGCCCCGAGGACAGGGGGCGGTGGACCGGGGAGCTGTTTTTT
TRBJ2-7,-,TRBV12-2,-,CASRLEVGEQYF,TGTGCAAGTCGCTTAGAAGTGGGGGAGCAGTACTTC
TRBJ1-3,-,TRBV11-3,-,CASSLRNTIYF,TGTGCCAGCAGCTTGCGGAACACCATATATTTT
TRBJ2-3,-,TRBV12-5,-,CASGPGGHLSTDTQYF,TGTGCTAGTGGTCCGGGCGGCCACTTAAGCACAGATACGCAGTATTTT
TRBJ1-4,-,TRBV7-9,-,CASSLTGVELFF,TGTGCCAGCAGCTTAACTGGGGTAGAACTGTTTTTT
TRBJ1-6,-,TRBV28,-,CASSLRAVSYNSPLHF,TGTGCCAGCAGTTTACGGGCGGTCTCCTATAATTCACCCCTCCACTTT
TRBJ1-1,-,TRBV11-3,-,CASSLSDTEAFF,TGTGCCAGCAGCTTAAGCGACACTGAAGCTTTCTTT
TRBJ1-3,-,TRBV7-9,TRBD1,CASSSQGAGNTIYF,TGTGCCAGCAGCAGTCAGGGGGCTGGAAACACCATATATTTT
TRBJ2-1,-,TRBV2,-,CASSETGAEQFF,TGTGCCAGCAGTGAAACTGGTGCTGAGCAGTTCTTC
TRBJ2-7,-,TRBV7-9,TRBD1,CASSPRGTGVVEQYF,TGTGCCAGCAGCCCCCGCGGGACAGGGGTGGTCGAGCAGTACTTC
TRBJ1-1,-,TRBV5-1,-,CASRPGTGGTEAFF,TGCGCCAGCAGACCGGGGACGGGAGGGACTGAAGCTTTCTTT
TRBJ1-5,-,TRBV5-1,-,CASSSAPNQPQHF,TGCGCCAGCAGCTCTGCGCCCAATCAGCCCCAGCATTTT
TRBJ1-2,-,TRBV9,TRBD1,CASSAETGSNYGYTF,TGTGCCAGCAGCGCCGAGACAGGGTCCAACTATGGCTACACCTTC
TRBJ2-7,-,TRBV6-5,-,CASSYSSAYAYEQYF,TGTGCCAGCAGTTACTCGTCGGCATACGCCTACGAGCAGTACTTC
TRBJ1-4,-,TRBV4-1,TRBD1,CASSLLGGRNEKLFF,TGCGCCAGCAGCCTACTAGGGGGCCGTAATGAAAAACTGTTTTTT
TRBJ1-4,-,TRBV5-5,TRBD1,CASSGTGEEKLFF,TGTGCCAGCTCCGGGACAGGAGAGGAAAAACTGTTTTTT
TRBJ2-7,-,TRBV4-2,TRBD1,CASSQGPGQGYEQYF,TGTGCCAGCAGCCAGGGCCCGGGACAGGGCTACGAGCAGTACTTC